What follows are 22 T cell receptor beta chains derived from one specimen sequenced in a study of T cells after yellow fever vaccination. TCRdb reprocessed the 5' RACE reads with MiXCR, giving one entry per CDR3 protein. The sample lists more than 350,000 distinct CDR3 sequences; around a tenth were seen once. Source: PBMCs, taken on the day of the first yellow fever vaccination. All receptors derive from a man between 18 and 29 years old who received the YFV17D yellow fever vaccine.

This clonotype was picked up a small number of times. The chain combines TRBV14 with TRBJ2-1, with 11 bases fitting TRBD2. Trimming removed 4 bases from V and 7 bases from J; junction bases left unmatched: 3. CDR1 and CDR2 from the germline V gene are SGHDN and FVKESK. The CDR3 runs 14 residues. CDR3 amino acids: CASSPRLAGNEQFF. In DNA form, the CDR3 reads TGTGCCAGCAGCCCCCGACTAGCGGGGAATGAGCAGTTCTTC.

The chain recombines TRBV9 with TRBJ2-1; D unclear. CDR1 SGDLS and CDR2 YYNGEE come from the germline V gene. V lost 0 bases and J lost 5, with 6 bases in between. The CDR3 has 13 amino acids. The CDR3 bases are TGTGCCAGCAGCGTAGTGTATCACAATGAGCAGTTCTTC. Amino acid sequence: CASSVVYHNEQFF.

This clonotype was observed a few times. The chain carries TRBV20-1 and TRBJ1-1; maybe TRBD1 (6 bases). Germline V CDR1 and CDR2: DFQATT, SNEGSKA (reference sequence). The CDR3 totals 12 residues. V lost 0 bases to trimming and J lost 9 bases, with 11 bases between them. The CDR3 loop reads CSARDQGHQAFF. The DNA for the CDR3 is TGCAGTGCTAGAGACCAGGGACACCAAGCTTTCTTT.

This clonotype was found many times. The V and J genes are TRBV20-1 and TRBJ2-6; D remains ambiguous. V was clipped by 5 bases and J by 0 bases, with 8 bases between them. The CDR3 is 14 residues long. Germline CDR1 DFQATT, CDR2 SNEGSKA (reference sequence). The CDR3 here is CSAPMSSGANVLTF. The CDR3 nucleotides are TGCAGTGCTCCAATGAGCTCTGGGGCCAACGTCCTGACTTTC.

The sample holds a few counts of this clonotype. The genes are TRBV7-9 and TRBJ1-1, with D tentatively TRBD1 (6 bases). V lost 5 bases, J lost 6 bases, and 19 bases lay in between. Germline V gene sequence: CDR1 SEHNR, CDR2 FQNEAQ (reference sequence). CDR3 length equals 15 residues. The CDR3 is CASSPPQGPAAEAFF. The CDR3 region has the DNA TGTGCCAGCAGCCCTCCCCAGGGGCCGGCCGCTGAAGCTTTCTTT.

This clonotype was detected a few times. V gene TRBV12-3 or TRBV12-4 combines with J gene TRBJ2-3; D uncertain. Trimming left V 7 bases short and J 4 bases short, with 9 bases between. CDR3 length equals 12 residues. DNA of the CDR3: TGTGCCAGCACCTTCCAGGCAGATACGCAGTATTTT. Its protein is CASTFQADTQYF.

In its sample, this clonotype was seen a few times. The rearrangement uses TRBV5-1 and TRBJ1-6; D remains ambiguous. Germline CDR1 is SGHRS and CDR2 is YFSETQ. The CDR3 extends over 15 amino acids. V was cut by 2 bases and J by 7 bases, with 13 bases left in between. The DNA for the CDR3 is TGCGCCAGCAGCTTAAACACGGACGGAAATTCACCCCTCCACTTT. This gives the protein CASSLNTDGNSPLHF.

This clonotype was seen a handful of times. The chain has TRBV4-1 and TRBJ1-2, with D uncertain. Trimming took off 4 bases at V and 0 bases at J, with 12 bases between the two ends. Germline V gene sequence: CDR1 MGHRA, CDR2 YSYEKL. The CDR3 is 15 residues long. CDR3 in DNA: TGCGCCAGCAGCCTAGAGCCATCAGCTAACTATGGCTACACCTTC. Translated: CASSLEPSANYGYTF.

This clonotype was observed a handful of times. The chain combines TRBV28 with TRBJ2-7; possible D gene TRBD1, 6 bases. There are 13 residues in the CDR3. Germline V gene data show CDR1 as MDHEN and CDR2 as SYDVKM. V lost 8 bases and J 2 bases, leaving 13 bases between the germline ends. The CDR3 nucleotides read TGTGCCAGCGCCCCAGGACAGACCTACGAGCAGTACGTC. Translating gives CASAPGQTYEQYV.

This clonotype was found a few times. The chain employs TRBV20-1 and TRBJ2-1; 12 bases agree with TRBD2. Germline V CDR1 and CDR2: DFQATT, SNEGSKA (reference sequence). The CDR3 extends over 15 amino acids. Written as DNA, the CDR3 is TGCAGCCCCAAATACGCTAGCGGGGGGGCGCGGGAGCAGTTCTTC. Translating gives CSPKYASGGAREQFF.

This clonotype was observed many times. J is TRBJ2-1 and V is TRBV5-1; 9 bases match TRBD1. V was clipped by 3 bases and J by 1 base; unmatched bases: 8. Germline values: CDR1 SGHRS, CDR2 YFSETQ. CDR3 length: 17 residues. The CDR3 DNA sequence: TGCGCCAGCAGCTCTGGGACAGGGAGAGTATCCTACAATGAGCAGTTCTTC. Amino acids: CASSSGTGRVSYNEQFF.

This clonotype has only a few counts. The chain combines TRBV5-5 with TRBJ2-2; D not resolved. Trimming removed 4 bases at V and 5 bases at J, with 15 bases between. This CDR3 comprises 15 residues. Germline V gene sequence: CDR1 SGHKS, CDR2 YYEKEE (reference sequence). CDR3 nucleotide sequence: TGTGCCAGCAGCCCTGCTAGGTCCTCGACCGGGGAGCTGTTTTTT. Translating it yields CASSPARSSTGELFF. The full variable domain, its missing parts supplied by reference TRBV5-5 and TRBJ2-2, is DAGVTQSPTHLIKTRGQQVTLRCSPISGHKSVSWYQQVLGQGPQFIFQYYEKEERGRGNFPDRFSARQFPNYSSELNVNALLLGDSALYLCASSPARSSTGELFFGEGSRLTVL.

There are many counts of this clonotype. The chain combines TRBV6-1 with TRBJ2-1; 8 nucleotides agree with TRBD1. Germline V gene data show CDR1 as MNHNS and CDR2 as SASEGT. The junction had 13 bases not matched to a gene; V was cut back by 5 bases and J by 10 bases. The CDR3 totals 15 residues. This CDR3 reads CASSPTPDRVWEQFF. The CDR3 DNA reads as TGTGCCAGCAGTCCTACACCGGACAGGGTTTGGGAGCAGTTCTTC.

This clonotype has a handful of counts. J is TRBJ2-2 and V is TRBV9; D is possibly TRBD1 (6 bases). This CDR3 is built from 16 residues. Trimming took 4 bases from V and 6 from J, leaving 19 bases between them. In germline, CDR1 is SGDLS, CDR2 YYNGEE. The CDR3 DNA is TGTGCCAGCAGCTCCCCTGTAGGGGGAAGGTCCGGGGAGCTGTTTTTT. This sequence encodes CASSSPVGGRSGELFF.

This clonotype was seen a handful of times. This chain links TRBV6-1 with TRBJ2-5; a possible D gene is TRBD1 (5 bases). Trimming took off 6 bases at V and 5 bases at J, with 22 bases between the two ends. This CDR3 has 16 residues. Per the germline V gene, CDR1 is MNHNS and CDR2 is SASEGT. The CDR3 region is CASRETQGGVGETQYF. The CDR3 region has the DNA TGTGCCAGCAGAGAAACCCAGGGCGGAGTAGGGGAGACCCAGTACTTC.

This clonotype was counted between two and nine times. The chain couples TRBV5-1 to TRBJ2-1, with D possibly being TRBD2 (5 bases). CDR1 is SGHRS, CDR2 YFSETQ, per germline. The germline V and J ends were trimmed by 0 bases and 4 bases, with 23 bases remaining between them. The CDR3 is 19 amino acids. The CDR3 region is CASSLGGLGDAGFYNEQFF. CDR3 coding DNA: TGCGCCAGCAGCTTGGGGGGTTTGGGAGACGCCGGCTTTTACAATGAGCAGTTCTTC.

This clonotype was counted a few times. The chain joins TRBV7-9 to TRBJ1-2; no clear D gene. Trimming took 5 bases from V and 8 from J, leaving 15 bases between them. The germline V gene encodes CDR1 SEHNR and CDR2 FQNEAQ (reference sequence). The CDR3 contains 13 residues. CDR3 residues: CASSQWAVQGYTF. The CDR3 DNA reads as TGTGCCAGCAGCCAGTGGGCAGTCCAGGGCTACACCTTC.

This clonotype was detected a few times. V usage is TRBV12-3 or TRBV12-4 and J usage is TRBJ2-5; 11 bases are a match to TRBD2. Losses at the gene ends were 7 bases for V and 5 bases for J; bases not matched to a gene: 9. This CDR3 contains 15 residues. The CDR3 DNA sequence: TGTGCCAGCACCCAAATAGCGGGGGGGCTTGAGACCCAGTACTTC. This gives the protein CASTQIAGGLETQYF.

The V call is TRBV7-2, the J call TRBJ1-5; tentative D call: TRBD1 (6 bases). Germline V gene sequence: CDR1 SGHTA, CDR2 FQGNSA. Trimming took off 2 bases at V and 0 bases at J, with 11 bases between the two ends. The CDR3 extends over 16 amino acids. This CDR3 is CASSLQQGYSNQPQHF. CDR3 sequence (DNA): TGTGCCAGCAGCTTACAACAGGGTTATAGCAATCAGCCCCAGCATTTT.

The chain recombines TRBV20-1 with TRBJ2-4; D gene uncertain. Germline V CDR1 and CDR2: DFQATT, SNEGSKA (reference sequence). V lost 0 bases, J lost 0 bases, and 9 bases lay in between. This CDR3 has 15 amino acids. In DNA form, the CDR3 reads TGCAGTGCTAGAGATCCAAGGCTAGCCAAAAACATTCAGTACTTC. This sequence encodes CSARDPRLAKNIQYF.

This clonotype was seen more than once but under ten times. DNA of the CDR3: TGTGCCAGCAGCTCTACACCGGCGGTTGCCGTCCTGTTTTTT. Translating it yields CASSSTPAVAVLFF. This chain uses TRBV7-2 with TRBJ1-4; D ambiguous. V was trimmed by 4 bases and J by 14 bases, leaving 20 bases between them. CDR1 is SGHTA and CDR2 is FQGNSA in the germline V gene. CDR3 length: 14 residues. The entire variable domain, with the rest obtained from reference TRBV7-2 and TRBJ1-4, is as follows: GAGVSQSPSNKVTEKGKDVELRCDPISGHTALYWYRQSLGQGLEFLIYFQGNSAPDKSGLPSDRFSAERTGGSVSTLTIQRTQQEDSAVYLCASSSTPAVAVLFFGSGTQLSVL.

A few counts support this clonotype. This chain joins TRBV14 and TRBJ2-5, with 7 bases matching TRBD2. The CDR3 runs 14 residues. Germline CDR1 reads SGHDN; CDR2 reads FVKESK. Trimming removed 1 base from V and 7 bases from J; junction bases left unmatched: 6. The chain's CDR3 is CASSQVLGRATQYF. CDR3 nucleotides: TGTGCCAGCAGCCAAGTATTAGGGAGGGCGACCCAGTACTTC.